This entry describes one T cell receptor (beta chain). The antigen is unknown. This sample was taken from a study of siplizumab effects on memory and regulatory T cells. Regarding the study as a whole: In unstimulated cells, naive T cells appeared more diverse than memory T cells and seemed major alloresponse contributors. Tregs proliferating in siplizumab cultures lacked confirmation of their suppressive function.

The repertoire was sequenced with immunoSEQ multiplex PCR; TCRdb's copy has only in-frame clones and lacks some. The repertoire holds 99,000 or so clones, with more than 85% as singletons. The CDR3 sequence is 10 residues long. Germline V gene sequence: CDR1 LNHDA, CDR2 SQIVND (reference sequence). V gave up 6 bases and J gave up 1 base, with 0 bases separating them. The chain links TRBV19 to TRBJ1-1; no clear D. Sequenced: CD4+ T cells sorted from blood. This receptor was obtained from a human donor in good health. The CDR3: CASRNTEAFF. The DNA of the CDR3 is TGTGCCAGTAGGAACACTGAAGCTTTCTTT.